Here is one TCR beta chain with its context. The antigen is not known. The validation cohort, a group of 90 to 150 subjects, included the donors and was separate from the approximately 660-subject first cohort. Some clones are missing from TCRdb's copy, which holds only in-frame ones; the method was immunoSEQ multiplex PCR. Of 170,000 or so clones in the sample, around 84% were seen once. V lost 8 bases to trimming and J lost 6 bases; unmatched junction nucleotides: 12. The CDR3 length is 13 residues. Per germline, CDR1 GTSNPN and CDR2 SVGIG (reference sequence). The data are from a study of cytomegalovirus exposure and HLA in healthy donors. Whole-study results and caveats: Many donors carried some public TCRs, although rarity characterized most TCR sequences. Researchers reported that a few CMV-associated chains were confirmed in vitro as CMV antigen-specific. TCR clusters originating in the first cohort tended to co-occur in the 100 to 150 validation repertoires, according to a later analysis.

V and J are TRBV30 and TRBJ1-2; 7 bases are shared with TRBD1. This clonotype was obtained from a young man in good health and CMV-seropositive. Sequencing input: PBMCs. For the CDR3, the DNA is TGTGCCATTTTTAGAGGGACAGCTAATGGCTACACCTTC. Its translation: CAIFRGTANGYTF.